The 30 T cell receptor beta chains reported below all come from one sample, sequenced in a study of T-cell memory formation after mild COVID-19. TCRdb re-called the 5' RACE reads with MiXCR, one entry per CDR3 protein. The sample gives approximately 560,000 distinct CDR3 sequences, approximately 15% of which show up once; about 7.5% is in the top ten. The sample consisted of PBMCs or a T cell subset sorted from them (not recorded which). These receptors all stem from an adult woman who had mild COVID-19 (a few samples of this study predate the infection). Cell type and time point are not known.

This clonotype was detected many times. V gene TRBV20-1 combines with J gene TRBJ2-3, with unresolved D. The CDR3 totals 10 residues. Trimming shortened V by 6 bases and J by 7 bases, and 8 bases separated the two germline ends. Germline assignment: CDR1 DFQATT and CDR2 SNEGSKA (reference sequence). The CDR3, as DNA: TGCAGTGCCTCAAGAAATACGCAGTATTTT. Translation gives CSASRNTQYF.

The chain recombines TRBV19 with TRBJ2-1; D uncertain. CDR1 is LNHDA, CDR2 SQIVND, per germline (reference sequence). V gave up 3 bases and J gave up 10 bases, with 13 bases separating them. There are 13 residues in the CDR3. CDR3 amino acids: CASSMVSSNEQFF. The DNA for the CDR3 is TGTGCCAGTAGTATGGTTTCCAGCAACGAGCAGTTCTTC.

J is TRBJ1-4 and V is TRBV4-1; D is uncertain. Between the trimmed V and J ends, which lost 1 base and 4 bases, there was a span of 7 bases. Germline CDR1 is MGHRA and CDR2 is YSYEKL. The length of the CDR3 is 14 residues. The CDR3, as DNA: TGCGCCAGCAGCCAAGTGGCAGTTAATGAAAAACTGTTTTTT. Amino acid sequence: CASSQVAVNEKLFF.

The chain carries TRBV19 and TRBJ2-7; no clear D gene. This CDR3 has 14 amino acids. V dropped 1 base and J dropped 0 bases, with 7 bases sitting between them. Germline assignment: CDR1 LNHDA and CDR2 SQIVND (reference sequence). CDR3 loop: CASSIVTSSYEQYF. In DNA, the CDR3 is TGTGCCAGTAGTATAGTTACCAGCTCCTACGAGCAGTACTTC.

This clonotype has more than one count but fewer than ten. The rearrangement links TRBV5-1 to TRBJ1-2; TRBD1 matches 7 bases. The CDR3 is 14 amino acids. Trimming removed 4 bases from V and 3 bases from J; junction bases left unmatched: 6. CDR1 is SGHRS, CDR2 YFSETQ, per germline. The CDR3 DNA follows: TGCGCCAGCAGCCCTGGGACAGATCACTATGGCTACACCTTC. This codes for CASSPGTDHYGYTF.

This clonotype came up once. One end of the junction does not line up with germline, which may come from a read error. J is TRBJ2-4 and V is TRBV6-2 or TRBV6-3; perhaps TRBD1 as D (5 bases). The CDR3 totals 12 residues. CDR1 and CDR2 from the germline V gene are MNHEY and SVGEGT. The CDR3 here is CASTDSKNIQCF. The CDR3 region has the DNA TGTGCCAGCACCGACAGCAAAAACATTCAGTGCTTC.

The genes are TRBV15 and TRBJ2-1, with D possibly being TRBD2 (5 bases). CDR1 is LNHNV, CDR2 YYDKDF, per germline (reference sequence). The V gene lost 1 base and the J gene lost 7 bases, with 11 bases spanning the gap. This CDR3 spans 14 amino acids. Here the CDR3 DNA reads TGTGCCACCAGCAGAGGTCTCCCGGGAAATGAGCAGTTCTTC. Translated: CATSRGLPGNEQFF.

This clonotype came up a few times. The CDR3 nucleotides read TGTGCCAGCAGCGTAGATCCAGTTACATATGGCTACACCTTC. This codes for CASSVDPVTYGYTF. The chain carries TRBV9 and TRBJ1-2, with D hard to call. This CDR3 is 14 amino acids long. The V end was cut by 0 bases, the J end by 5 bases, with 11 bases between. CDR1 and CDR2 (germline): SGDLS, YYNGEE.

The V gene is TRBV12-3 or TRBV12-4, the J gene TRBJ2-2; 7 bases fit TRBD2. J lost 4 bases, V lost 3 bases, and 5 bases had no gene match. This CDR3 comprises 15 residues. The CDR3, as DNA: TGTGCCAGCAGTTTCTGGCCGGGGGGCACCGGGGAGCTGTTTTTT. Its protein product is CASSFWPGGTGELFF.

This clonotype was observed a few times. The J gene is TRBJ2-1, the V gene TRBV7-9; 10 bases fit TRBD2. The V gene end was trimmed by 5 bases and the J gene end by 7 bases; junction bases not matched to a gene: 8. CDR3 size: 15 residues. CDR1 SEHNR and CDR2 FQNEAQ come from the germline V gene (reference sequence). The CDR3 DNA reads as TGTGCCAGCAGCCTGGGACTAGCGATTTCAAATGAGCAGTTCTTC. Protein product: CASSLGLAISNEQFF.

The chain carries TRBV24-1 and TRBJ1-1; 9 nucleotides align to TRBD1. Germline assignment: CDR1 KGHDR and CDR2 SFDVKD. Trimming took 9 bases from V and 4 from J; bases not matched to a gene: 11. The CDR3 is 15 amino acids. This CDR3 reads CATVAGQGEVTEAFF. CDR3 in DNA: TGTGCCACCGTGGCGGGACAGGGAGAGGTCACTGAAGCTTTCTTT.

This clonotype showed up many times. The J gene is TRBJ1-6, the V gene TRBV6-2 or TRBV6-3; 10 bases line up with TRBD1. The CDR3 extends over 16 amino acids. CDR1 is MNHEY and CDR2 is SVGEGT in the germline V gene. After removal of 5 bases from V and 6 bases from J, the junction contained 7 bases not matched to a gene. CDR3 in amino acids: CASSPRDRGVNSPLHF. CDR3 nucleotide sequence: TGTGCCAGCAGTCCGCGGGACAGGGGTGTTAATTCACCCCTCCACTTT.

This clonotype was seen at least ten times. The chain is built from TRBV11-2 and TRBJ1-4; TRBD1 aligns across 10 bases. This CDR3 spans 15 amino acids. J gave up 8 bases and V 5 bases, and 8 bases lay outside the gene matches. Germline CDR1 SGHAT, CDR2 FQNNGV. This CDR3 is CASSPTGGRNEKLFF. The CDR3 region has the DNA TGTGCCAGCAGCCCGACAGGGGGCAGGAACGAAAAACTGTTTTTT.

The table lists this clonotype with a few counts. The CDR3 bases are TGTGCCAGCGGGTATCCCGGGGAGCTGTTTTTT. Amino acids: CASGYPGELFF. The J gene is TRBJ2-2, the V gene TRBV9, with no clear D. CDR3 length: 11 residues. V dropped 7 bases and J dropped 6 bases, with 7 bases sitting between them. CDR1 SGDLS and CDR2 YYNGEE come from the germline V gene.

V and J are TRBV5-4 and TRBJ2-7, with D possibly TRBD1 on 6 matching bases. Germline loops: CDR1 SGHNT, CDR2 YYREEE (reference sequence). Trimming stripped 0 bases from V and 0 bases from J, with 10 bases between. This CDR3 spans 15 amino acids. The CDR3 reads CASSLGGPDSYEQYF. The CDR3, as DNA: TGTGCCAGCAGCTTGGGGGGGCCGGACTCCTACGAGCAGTACTTC.

The chain carries TRBV5-1 and TRBJ1-2, with D tentatively TRBD1 (6 bases). Trimming shortened V by 0 bases and J by 8 bases, and 11 bases separated the two germline ends. Germline V gene lookup returns CDR1 SGHRS and CDR2 YFSETQ. This CDR3 spans 13 amino acids. DNA of the CDR3: TGCGCCAGCAGCTTGGCCGGGACAAAAGGCTACACCTTC. Its protein product is CASSLAGTKGYTF.

The CDR3 DNA reads TGTGCCAGTCCCTGGAGGACAGGGTCCGCACAAACCTACGAGCAGTACTTC. It translates to CASPWRTGSAQTYEQYF. V and J are TRBV28 and TRBJ2-7, with 8 bases identical to TRBD1. The V gene end was trimmed by 9 bases and the J gene end by 2 bases; junction bases not matched to a gene: 18. This CDR3 contains 17 residues. The germline V gene has CDR1 MDHEN and CDR2 SYDVKM.

The rearrangement uses TRBV7-8 and TRBJ2-7, with D tentatively TRBD2 (6 bases). This CDR3 spans 15 amino acids. The germline gives CDR1 SGHVS, CDR2 FQNEAQ. V dropped 5 bases and J dropped 3 bases, with 17 bases sitting between them. CDR3 coding DNA: TGTGCCAGCAGCCCGTCGGGGTTGGGAGGCTACGAGCAGTACTTC. Translating gives CASSPSGLGGYEQYF.

V and J are TRBV7-9 and TRBJ2-7, with no clear D. The V gene lost 5 bases and the J gene lost 0 bases, with 14 bases spanning the gap. Germline loops: CDR1 SEHNR, CDR2 FQNEAQ (reference sequence). The length of the CDR3 is 15 residues. The CDR3 region has the DNA TGTGCCAGCAGCCAGTTGAAACCGAGCTCCTACGAGCAGTACTTC. Protein sequence: CASSQLKPSSYEQYF.

This clonotype came up many times. The chain carries TRBV7-2 and TRBJ2-5; the match to TRBD2 covers 7 bases. Germline CDR1 and CDR2: SGHTA and FQGNSA. V lost 4 bases, J lost 2 bases, and 7 bases stayed unmatched. The CDR3 length is 15 residues. Here the CDR3 DNA reads TGTGCCAGCAGCTCGAGGGCCGGGAGGCAAGAGACCCAGTACTTC. Translating gives CASSSRAGRQETQYF.

This clonotype was observed a few times. The chain joins TRBV5-1 to TRBJ2-7; TRBD1 aligns across 7 bases. This CDR3 has 14 residues. The germline CDR1 and CDR2 sequences are SGHRS and YFSETQ. J lost 2 bases, V lost 0 bases, and 2 bases had no gene match. CDR3 protein: CASSLVDRAYEQYF. CDR3 nucleotide sequence: TGCGCCAGCAGCTTGGTTGACAGGGCCTACGAGCAGTACTTC.

This clonotype was counted between two and nine times. The rearrangement links TRBV7-2 to TRBJ2-2; possible D gene TRBD2, 5 bases. Germline values: CDR1 SGHTA, CDR2 FQGNSA. The CDR3 has 16 amino acids. With 1 base removed from V and 3 bases from J, the gap between germline ends came to 12 bases. The DNA of the CDR3 is TGTGCCAGCAGCTTAGGAAGCGGTACTTACACCGGGGAGCTGTTTTTT. Translation: CASSLGSGTYTGELFF. Using reference TRBV7-2 and TRBJ2-2 for the parts outside the CDR3, the full variable domain is GAGVSQSPSNKVTEKGKDVELRCDPISGHTALYWYRQSLGQGLEFLIYFQGNSAPDKSGLPSDRFSAERTGGSVSTLTIQRTQQEDSAVYLCASSLGSGTYTGELFFGEGSRLTVL.

The chain is built from TRBV12-3 or TRBV12-4 and TRBJ1-2; D not resolved. The V and J ends lost 5 bases and 3 bases respectively, with 16 bases between them. There are 15 residues in the CDR3. The CDR3 here is CASSRNGPDDYGYTF. For the CDR3, the DNA is TGTGCCAGCAGTAGAAACGGGCCAGACGACTATGGCTACACCTTC.

The sample holds a few counts of this clonotype. The chain carries TRBV5-6 and TRBJ2-3; a possible D gene is TRBD2 (6 bases). Trimming took 4 bases from V and 2 from J, leaving 11 bases between them. CDR3 length equals 14 residues. CDR1 is SGHDT, CDR2 YYEEEE, per germline. Written as DNA, the CDR3 is TGTGCCAGCAGCCCGGGACTGATCACAGATACGCAGTATTTT. Protein product: CASSPGLITDTQYF.

Many counts were recorded for this clonotype. The CDR3 DNA reads as TGTGCCAGCAGCTTACCCTTGAACACCGGGGAGCTGTTTTTT. Protein: CASSLPLNTGELFF. This chain links TRBV7-9 with TRBJ2-2, with D uncertain. This CDR3 is 14 amino acids long. The germline CDR1 and CDR2 sequences are SEHNR and FQNEAQ (reference sequence). V was pared by 2 bases and J by 1 base, with 5 bases between.

This clonotype was counted between two and nine times. The chain uses TRBV7-2 and TRBJ2-1; TRBD2 agrees at 13 bases. This CDR3 has 18 amino acids. Germline V lookup: CDR1 SGHTA, CDR2 FQGNSA. The trim removed 7 bases at V and 1 base at J, leaving 10 bases unmatched. This CDR3 is CASTSGLAGDFSYNEQFF. The DNA for the CDR3 is TGTGCCAGCACCTCAGGACTAGCGGGAGACTTTTCCTACAATGAGCAGTTCTTC. The complete variable domain, with remaining parts taken from reference TRBV7-2 and TRBJ2-1, reads GAGVSQSPSNKVTEKGKDVELRCDPISGHTALYWYRQSLGQGLEFLIYFQGNSAPDKSGLPSDRFSAERTGGSVSTLTIQRTQQEDSAVYLCASTSGLAGDFSYNEQFFGPGTRLTVL.

This clonotype was found a few times. The chain recombines TRBV20-1 with TRBJ2-3, with D perhaps matching TRBD1 or TRBD2 (5 bases each). CDR1 is DFQATT, CDR2 SNEGSKA, per germline (reference sequence). With 3 bases removed from V and 2 bases from J, the gap between germline ends came to 12 bases. The CDR3 covers 14 residues. The CDR3 loop is CSARRDGYTDTQYF. The CDR3 nucleotides are TGCAGTGCTAGGAGGGACGGCTACACAGATACGCAGTATTTT.

This clonotype was observed a single time. The chain uses TRBV19 and TRBJ1-6; a possible D gene is TRBD1 (5 bases). The CDR3 consists of 14 residues. Germline V gene data show CDR1 as LNHDA and CDR2 as SQIVND (reference sequence). Trimming cost V 5 bases and J 9 bases, with 14 bases left between them. The chain's CDR3 is CASSAGTDLSPLHF. The CDR3 DNA reads TGTGCCAGTAGTGCGGGGACGGATCTTTCACCCCTCCACTTT. Full variable domain (missing parts from reference TRBV19 and TRBJ1-6): DGGITQSPKYLFRKEGQNVTLSCEQNLNHDAMYWYRQDPGQGLRLIYYSQIVNDFQKGDIAEGYSVSREKKESFPLTVTSAQKNPTAFYLCASSAGTDLSPLHFGNGTRLTVT.

The chain carries TRBV24-1 and TRBJ2-5; 13 bases agree with TRBD2. The J segment lost 2 bases and the V segment lost 1 base, leaving 6 bases of the junction unmatched. Germline lookup yields CDR1 KGHDR and CDR2 SFDVKD. This CDR3 contains 18 residues. CDR3 sequence reads: CATSDFGLAGVKQETQYF. CDR3 nucleotide sequence: TGTGCCACCAGTGATTTTGGACTAGCGGGAGTTAAGCAAGAGACCCAGTACTTC.

The table lists this clonotype with a few counts. This chain joins TRBV20-1 and TRBJ2-6, with D tentatively TRBD1 (5 bases). V shed 1 base and J shed 1 base, with 11 bases lying between them. Germline V gene sequence: CDR1 DFQATT, CDR2 SNEGSKA (reference sequence). The CDR3 has 16 amino acids. As DNA, the CDR3 is TGCAGTGCTAGAGCAGGAGCAGGGTCTGGGGCCAACGTCCTGACTTTC. Translated: CSARAGAGSGANVLTF.